This record concerns one T cell receptor (beta chain) sequence. Its specificity is unknown. Collected material from alopecia areata patients comprised lesional scalp punch biopsies and peripheral blood. V gave up 3 bases and J gave up 3 bases, with 10 bases separating them. This CDR3 contains 15 residues. CDR1 and CDR2 (germline): SGHRS, YFSETQ. These data are taken from a study of CD8+ T cells in alopecia areata. The overall study: Treated patients were given 5 to 10 mg oral tofacitinib twice daily. General observations from the study: In scalp samples, resident alphabeta T cells of normal skin are also sequenced. Higher clonality than in normal scalp was seen in lesional scalp, especially alopecia totalis/universalis.

Once RNA had been extracted, it was reverse transcribed into cDNA to act as the sequencing template. TCRdb keeps only in-frame clones here, not all; method: immunoSEQ multiplex PCR. The sample contains 170,000 or so clones, about 63% of which appear only once. This sequence originates from a human donor with alopecia areata. This sample comprised CD4+ T cells sorted from blood, obtained at week 0. The rearrangement joins TRBV5-1 to TRBJ2-6, with D possibly being TRBD1 (5 bases). CDR3 DNA sequence: TGCGCCAGCAGCTCCCAGGGTTTTGGGGCCAACGTCCTGACTTTC. Translated: CASSSQGFGANVLTF.